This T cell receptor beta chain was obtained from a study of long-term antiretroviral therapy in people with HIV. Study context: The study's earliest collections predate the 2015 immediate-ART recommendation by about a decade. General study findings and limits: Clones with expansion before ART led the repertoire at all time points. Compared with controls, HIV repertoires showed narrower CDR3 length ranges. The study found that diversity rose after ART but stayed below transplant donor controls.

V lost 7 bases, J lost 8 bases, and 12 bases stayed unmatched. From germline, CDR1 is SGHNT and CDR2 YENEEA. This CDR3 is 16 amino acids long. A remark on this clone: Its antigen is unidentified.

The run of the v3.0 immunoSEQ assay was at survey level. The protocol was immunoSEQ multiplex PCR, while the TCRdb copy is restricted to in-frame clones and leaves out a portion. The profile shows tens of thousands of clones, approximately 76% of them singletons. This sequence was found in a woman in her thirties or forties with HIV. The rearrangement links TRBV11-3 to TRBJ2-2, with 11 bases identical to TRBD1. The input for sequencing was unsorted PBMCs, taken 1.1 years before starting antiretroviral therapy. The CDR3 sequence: CASKPSGTGGSGELFF. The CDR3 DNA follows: TGTGCCAGCAAACCCTCCGGGACAGGGGGTAGTGGGGAGCTGTTTTTT.